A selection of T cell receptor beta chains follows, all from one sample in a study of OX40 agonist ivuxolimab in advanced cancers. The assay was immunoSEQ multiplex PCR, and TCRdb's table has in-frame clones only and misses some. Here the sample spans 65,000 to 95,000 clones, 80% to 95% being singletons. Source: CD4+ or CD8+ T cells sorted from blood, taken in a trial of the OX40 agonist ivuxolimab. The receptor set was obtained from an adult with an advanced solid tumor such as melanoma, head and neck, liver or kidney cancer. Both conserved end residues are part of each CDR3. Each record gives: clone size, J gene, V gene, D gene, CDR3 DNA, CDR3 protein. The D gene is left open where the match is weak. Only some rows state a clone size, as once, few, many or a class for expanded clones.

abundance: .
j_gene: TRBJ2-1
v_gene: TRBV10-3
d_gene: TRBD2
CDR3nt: TGTGCCATCAGTGGGCGACTAGCGGGAGGGCCCTCTAATGAGCAGTTCTTC
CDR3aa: CAISGRLAGGPSNEQFF

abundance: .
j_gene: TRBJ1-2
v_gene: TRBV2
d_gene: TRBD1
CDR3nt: TGTGCCAGCAGGATGACAGGGTTTGGACATGGCTACACCTTC
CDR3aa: CASRMTGFGHGYTF

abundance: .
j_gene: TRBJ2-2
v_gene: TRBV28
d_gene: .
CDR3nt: TGTGCCACCATAGGGAGTCGGCAGACGAACACCGGGGAGCTGTTTTTT
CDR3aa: CATIGSRQTNTGELFF

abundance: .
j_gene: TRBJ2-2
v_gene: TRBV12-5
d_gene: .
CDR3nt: TGTGCTAGTGGTTTGGTACCTCCCTTGAAATTCGCCGGGGAGCTGTTTTTT
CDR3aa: CASGLVPPLKFAGELFF

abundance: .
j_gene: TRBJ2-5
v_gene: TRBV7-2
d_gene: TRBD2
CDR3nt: TGTGCCAGCAGCTTAGTCGGGGGGGCGCTTGAGACCCAGTACTTC
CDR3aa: CASSLVGGALETQYF

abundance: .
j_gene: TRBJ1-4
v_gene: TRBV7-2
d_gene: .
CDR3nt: TGTGCCAGCAGCTTAGCGCGGGGGGAAAAACTGTTTTTT
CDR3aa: CASSLARGEKLFF

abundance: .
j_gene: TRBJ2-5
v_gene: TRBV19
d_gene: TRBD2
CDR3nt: TGTGCCAGTACACTAGCGGGAGAAGAGACCCAGTACTTC
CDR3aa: CASTLAGEETQYF

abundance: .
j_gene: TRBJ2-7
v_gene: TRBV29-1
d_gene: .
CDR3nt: TGCAGCGTTTCGGGGCTGGTTCCGGAAATCTACGAGCAGTACTTC
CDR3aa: CSVSGLVPEIYEQYF

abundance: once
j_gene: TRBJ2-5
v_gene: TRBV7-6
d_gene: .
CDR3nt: TGTGCCAGCAGCTCCAGAACCTTAGAGACCCAGTACTTC
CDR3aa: CASSSRTLETQYF

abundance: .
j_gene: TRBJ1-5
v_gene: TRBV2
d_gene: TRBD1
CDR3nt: TGTGCCAGCCGAAGACAGGGAGGGGTAAGCAATCAGCCCCAGCATTTT
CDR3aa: CASRRQGGVSNQPQHF

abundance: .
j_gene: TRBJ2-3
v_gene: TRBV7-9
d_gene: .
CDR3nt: TGTGCCAGCAGCTCCAGACAGCTCCGAGATACGCAGTATTTT
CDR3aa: CASSSRQLRDTQYF

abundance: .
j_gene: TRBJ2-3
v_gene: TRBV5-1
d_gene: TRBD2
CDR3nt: TGCGCCAGCAGCGACTCGGGAGGGGGAGATACGCAGTATTTT
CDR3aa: CASSDSGGGDTQYF

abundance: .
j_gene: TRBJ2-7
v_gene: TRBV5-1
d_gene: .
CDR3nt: TGCGCCAGCAGCTTGTTTAGCGGTTCCTACGAGCAGTACTTC
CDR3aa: CASSLFSGSYEQYF

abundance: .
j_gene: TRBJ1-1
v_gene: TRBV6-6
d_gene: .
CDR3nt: TGTGCCAGCAGTGGACCGAACACTGAAGCTTTCTTT
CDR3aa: CASSGPNTEAFF

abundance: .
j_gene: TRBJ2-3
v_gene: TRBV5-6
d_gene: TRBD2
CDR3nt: TGTGCCAGCAGCCAGTTGACTAGCGGGGATACGCAGTATTTT
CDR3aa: CASSQLTSGDTQYF

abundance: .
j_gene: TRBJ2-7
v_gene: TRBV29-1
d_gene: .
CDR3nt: TGCAGCGCAACGGGGTGGGACAAACGTCGCTACGAGCAGTACTTC
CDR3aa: CSATGWDKRRYEQYF

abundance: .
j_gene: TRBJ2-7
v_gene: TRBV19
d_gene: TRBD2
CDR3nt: TGTGCCAGTAGTATAAGGGGACTAGGCCGCTACGAGCAGTACTTC
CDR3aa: CASSIRGLGRYEQYF

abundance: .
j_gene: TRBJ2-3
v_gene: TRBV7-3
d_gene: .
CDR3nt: TGTGCCAGCAGCCCCGGCCGGTATCCGGATACGCAGTATTTT
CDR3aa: CASSPGRYPDTQYF

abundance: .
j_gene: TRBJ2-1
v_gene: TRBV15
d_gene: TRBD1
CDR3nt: TGTGCCACCAGAGTAGACAGGGGCGCGTACAATGAGCAGTTCTTC
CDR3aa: CATRVDRGAYNEQFF

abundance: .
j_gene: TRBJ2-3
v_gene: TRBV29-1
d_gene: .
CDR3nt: TGCAGCGTTACTGGGAGGTCTAGCACAGATACGCAGTATTTT
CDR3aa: CSVTGRSSTDTQYF

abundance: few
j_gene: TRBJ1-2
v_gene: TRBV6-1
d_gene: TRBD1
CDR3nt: TGTGCCAGCAGTGAAGCGCTGTTGGACAGGGGCTATGGCTACACCTTC
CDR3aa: CASSEALLDRGYGYTF

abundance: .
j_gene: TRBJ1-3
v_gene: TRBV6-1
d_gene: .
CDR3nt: TGTGCCACAGCCAGGGGCTCTGGAAACACCATATATTTT
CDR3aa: CATARGSGNTIYF

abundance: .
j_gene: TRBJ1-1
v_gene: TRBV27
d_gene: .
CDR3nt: TGTGCCAGCAGTTTAGCCAGGGTGGGGACTGAAGCTTTCTTT
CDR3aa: CASSLARVGTEAFF

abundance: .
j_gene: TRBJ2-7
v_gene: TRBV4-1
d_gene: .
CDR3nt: TGCGCCAGCAGCCAAGTATTGGCGGCCTACGAGCAGTACTTC
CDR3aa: CASSQVLAAYEQYF

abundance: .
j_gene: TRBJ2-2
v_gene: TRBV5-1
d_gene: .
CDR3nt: TGCGCCAGCAGCTTCCAGGTTGGGACCGGGGAGCTGTTTTTT
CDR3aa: CASSFQVGTGELFF

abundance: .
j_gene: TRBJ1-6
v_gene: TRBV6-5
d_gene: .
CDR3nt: TGTGCCAGCAGTTCACCGGGAGATTCACCCCTCCACTTT
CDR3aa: CASSSPGDSPLHF

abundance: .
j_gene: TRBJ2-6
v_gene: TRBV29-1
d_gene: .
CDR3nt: TGCAGCGGGTCAGGGCCTGGGGCCAACGTCCTGACTTTC
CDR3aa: CSGSGPGANVLTF

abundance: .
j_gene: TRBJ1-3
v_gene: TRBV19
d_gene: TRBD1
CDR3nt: TGTGCCAGTAGAGATGACAGGGGGCGTTTGTCTGGAAACACCATATATTTT
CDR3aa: CASRDDRGRLSGNTIYF

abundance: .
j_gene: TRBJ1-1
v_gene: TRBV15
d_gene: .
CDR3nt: TGTGCCACCAGCAGAGATGTGGGCGGCGACACTGAAGCTTTCTTT
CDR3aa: CATSRDVGGDTEAFF

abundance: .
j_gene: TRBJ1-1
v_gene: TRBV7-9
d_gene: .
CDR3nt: TGTGCCAGCAGCGTAACAGGTATTGGACGGGTTGGCACTGAAGCTTTCTTT
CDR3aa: CASSVTGIGRVGTEAFF

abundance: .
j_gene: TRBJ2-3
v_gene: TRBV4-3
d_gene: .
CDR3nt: TGCGCCAGCAGCCAAACTCACGATCGGAGGACAGATACGCAGTATTTT
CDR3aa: CASSQTHDRRTDTQYF

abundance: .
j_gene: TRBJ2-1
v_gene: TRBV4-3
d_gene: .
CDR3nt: TGCGCCAGCAGCCACCTCTCCCGGCGGGATCAGGGAAATGAGCAGTTCTTC
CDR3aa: CASSHLSRRDQGNEQFF

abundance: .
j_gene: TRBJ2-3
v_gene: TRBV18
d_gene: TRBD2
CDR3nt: TGTGCCAGCTCACCTGGGGGACTAGCGGAGGGAGATACGCAGTATTTT
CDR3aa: CASSPGGLAEGDTQYF

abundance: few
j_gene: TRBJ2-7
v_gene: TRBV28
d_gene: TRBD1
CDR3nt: TGTGCCAGCAGCGGACAGGTGTACGAGCAGTACTTC
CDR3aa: CASSGQVYEQYF

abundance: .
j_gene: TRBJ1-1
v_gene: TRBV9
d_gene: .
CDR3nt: TGTGCCAGCAGCGCACAGGTGAACACTGAAGCTTTCTTT
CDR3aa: CASSAQVNTEAFF

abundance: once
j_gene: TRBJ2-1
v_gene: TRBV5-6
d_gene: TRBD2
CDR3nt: TGTGCCAGCAGCTTTCTGACTAGCGGGAGAGGATTGCAGTTCTTC
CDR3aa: CASSFLTSGRGLQFF

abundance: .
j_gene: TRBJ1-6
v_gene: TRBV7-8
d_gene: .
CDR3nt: TGTGCCAGCAGCTCGACGTGGGGCTATAATTCACCCCTCCACTTT
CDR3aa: CASSSTWGYNSPLHF

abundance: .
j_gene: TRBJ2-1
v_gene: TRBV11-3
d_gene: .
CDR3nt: TGTGCCAGCAGCTTAGTTTCCCTCGAGCAGTTCTTC
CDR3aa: CASSLVSLEQFF

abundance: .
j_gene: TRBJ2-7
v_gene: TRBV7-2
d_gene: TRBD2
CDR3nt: TGTGCCAGCAGCCAATATAGCGGGAGGGACTACGAGCAGTACTTC
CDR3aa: CASSQYSGRDYEQYF

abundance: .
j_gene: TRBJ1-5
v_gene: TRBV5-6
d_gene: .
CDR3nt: TGTGCCAGCAGCTTATCCCTTGCAACAGGGTCGTATAGCAATCAGCCCCAGCATTTT
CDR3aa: CASSLSLATGSYSNQPQHF

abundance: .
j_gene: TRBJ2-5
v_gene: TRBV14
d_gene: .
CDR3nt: TGTGCCAGCAGCCAAGTTGCAGGGCTGCAAGAGACCCAGTACTTC
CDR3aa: CASSQVAGLQETQYF